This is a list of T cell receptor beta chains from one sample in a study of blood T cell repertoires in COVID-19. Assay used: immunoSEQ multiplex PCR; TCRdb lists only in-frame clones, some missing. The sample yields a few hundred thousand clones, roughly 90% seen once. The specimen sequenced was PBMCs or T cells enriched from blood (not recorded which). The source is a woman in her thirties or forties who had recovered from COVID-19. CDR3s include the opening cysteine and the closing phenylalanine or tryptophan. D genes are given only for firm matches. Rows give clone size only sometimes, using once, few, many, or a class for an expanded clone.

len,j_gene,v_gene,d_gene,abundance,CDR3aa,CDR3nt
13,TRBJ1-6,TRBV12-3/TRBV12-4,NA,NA,CASSLYRDSPLHF,TGTGCCAGCAGTCTCTACAGGGATTCACCCCTCCACTTT
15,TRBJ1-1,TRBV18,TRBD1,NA,CASSPLGGLDTEAFF,TGTGCCAGCTCGCCGCTAGGGGGCCTTGACACTGAAGCTTTCTTT
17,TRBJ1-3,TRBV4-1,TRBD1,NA,CASSQERQGVVGNTIYF,TGCGCCAGCAGCCAAGAGCGGCAGGGGGTGGTCGGAAACACCATATATTTT
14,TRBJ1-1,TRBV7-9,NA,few,CASSSYGGNTEAFF,TGTGCCAGCAGCTCGTACGGGGGGAACACTGAAGCTTTCTTT
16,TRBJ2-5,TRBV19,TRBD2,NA,CASSITPWTSEETQYF,TGTGCCAGTAGTATCACCCCCTGGACTAGCGAGGAGACCCAGTACTTC
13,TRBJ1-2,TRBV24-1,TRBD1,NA,CATSDQQGAGYTF,TGTGCCACCAGTGATCAACAGGGGGCTGGCTACACCTTC
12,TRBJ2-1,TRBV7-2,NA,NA,CASSLSPVGQFF,TGTGCCAGCAGCTTATCACCGGTCGGTCAGTTCTTC
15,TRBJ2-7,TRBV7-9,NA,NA,CASSMGASGGYEQYF,TGTGCCAGCAGCATGGGGGCTAGCGGAGGCTACGAGCAGTACTTC
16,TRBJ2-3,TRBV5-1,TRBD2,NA,CASSLQGLAGTDTQYF,TGCGCCAGCAGCTTACAGGGACTAGCCGGCACAGATACGCAGTATTTT
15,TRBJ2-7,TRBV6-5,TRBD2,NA,CASSLMGRETYEQYF,TGTGCCAGCAGCCTGATGGGGCGGGAGACCTACGAGCAGTACTTC
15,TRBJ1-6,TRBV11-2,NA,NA,CASSLDRASNSPLHF,TGTGCCAGCAGCTTAGACAGGGCCTCTAATTCACCCCTCCACTTT
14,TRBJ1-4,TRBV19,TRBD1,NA,CASRVEGAPNKLFF,TGTGCCAGTAGAGTCGAGGGGGCGCCGAATAAGCTGTTTTTT
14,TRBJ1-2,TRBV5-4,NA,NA,CASSLAGFPPGYTF,TGTGCCAGCAGCTTGGCGGGATTCCCCCCAGGCTACACCTTC
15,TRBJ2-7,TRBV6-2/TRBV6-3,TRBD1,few,CASSVDRGFSYEQYF,TGTGCCAGCAGTGTAGACAGGGGCTTCTCCTACGAGCAGTACTTC
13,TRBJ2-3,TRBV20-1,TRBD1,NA,CSASKGATDTQYF,TGCAGTGCTAGTAAGGGGGCGACAGATACGCAGTATTTT
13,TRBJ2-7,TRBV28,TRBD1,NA,CASTLDRVHEQYF,TGTGCCAGCACCCTGGACAGGGTCCACGAGCAGTACTTC
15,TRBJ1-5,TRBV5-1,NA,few,CASSLYGEFNQPQHF,TGCGCCAGCAGCTTGTATGGGGAGTTCAATCAGCCCCAGCATTTT
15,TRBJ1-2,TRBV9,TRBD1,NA,CASSVGPRDRVGYTF,TGTGCCAGCAGCGTAGGCCCGAGGGACAGGGTCGGCTACACCTTC
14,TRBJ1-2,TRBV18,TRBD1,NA,CASSQDRGNYGYTF,TGTGCCAGCTCTCAGGACAGGGGGAACTATGGCTACACCTTC
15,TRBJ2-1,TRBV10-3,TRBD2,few,CAISEVREAYNEQFF,TGTGCCATCAGTGAAGTGCGGGAGGCCTACAATGAGCAGTTCTTC
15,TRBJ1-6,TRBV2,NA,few,CASRVATVQNSPLHF,TGTGCCAGCAGGGTGGCGACAGTTCAAAATTCACCCCTCCACTTT
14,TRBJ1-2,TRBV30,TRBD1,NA,CAWSPDRGLYGYTF,TGTGCCTGGAGCCCGGACAGGGGGCTCTATGGCTACACCTTC
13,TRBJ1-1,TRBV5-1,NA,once,CASSRGINTEAFF,TGCGCCAGCAGCAGGGGCATCAACACTGAAGCTTTCTTT
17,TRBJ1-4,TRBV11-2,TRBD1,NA,CASSSGTGGLFTEKLFF,TGTGCCAGCAGCTCCGGGACAGGGGGCTTGTTCACGGAAAAACTGTTTTTT
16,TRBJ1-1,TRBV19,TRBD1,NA,CASSAYPGTGSFEAFF,TGTGCCAGTAGTGCATACCCCGGGACAGGTAGTTTTGAAGCTTTCTTT
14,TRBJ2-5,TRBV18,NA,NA,CASSPATRDETQYF,TGTGCCAGCTCACCCGCTACTAGGGATGAGACCCAGTACTTC
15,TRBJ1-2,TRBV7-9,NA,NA,CASSLGPGLLYGYTF,TGTGCCAGCAGCTTAGGCCCGGGACTACTCTATGGCTACACCTTC
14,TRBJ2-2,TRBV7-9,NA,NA,CASSREGGTGELFF,TGTGCCAGCAGCCGTGAAGGGGGCACCGGGGAGCTGTTTTTT
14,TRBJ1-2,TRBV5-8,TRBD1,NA,CASSLPGTGSGYTF,TGTGCCAGCAGCTTGCCCGGGACAGGGAGTGGCTACACCTTC
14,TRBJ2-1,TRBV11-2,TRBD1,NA,CASSLGTDYNEQFF,TGTGCCAGCAGCCTTGGGACAGACTACAATGAGCAGTTCTTC
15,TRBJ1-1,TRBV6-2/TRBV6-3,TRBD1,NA,CASSYSIGTGGRAFF,TGTGCCAGCAGTTACTCGATTGGGACAGGGGGACGGGCTTTCTTT